One sample yielded the 7 T cell receptor beta chains listed below, sequenced in a study of cytomegalovirus exposure and HLA in healthy donors. Primers: 60 Vbeta forward and 13 Jbeta reverse. The method was immunoSEQ multiplex PCR; TCRdb's version includes in-frame clones alone and lacks a portion of them. The sample consists of approximately 110,000 clones, over 60% of them appearing once. Specimen: PBMCs. These receptors came from a woman aged 18-30 years in good health and CMV-seropositive.

CDR3 in amino acids: CASSLFPYPEEQYF. For the CDR3, the DNA is TGTGCCAGCAGCTTGTTCCCCTACCCGGAGGAGCAGTACTTC. The chain employs TRBV13 and TRBJ2-5, with D perhaps matching TRBD2 (5 bases). CDR3 length: 14 amino acids. Trimming removed 3 bases from V and 11 bases from J, with 19 bases in between. Germline V gives CDR1 PRHDT, CDR2 FYEKMQ (reference sequence). Drawing the rest from reference TRBV13 and TRBJ2-5, the complete variable domain is AAGVIQSPRHLIKEKRETATLKCYPIPRHDTVYWYQQGPGQDPQFLISFYEKMQSDKGSIPDRFSAQQFSDYHSELNMSSLELGDSALYFCASSLFPYPEEQYFGPGTRLLVL.

This clone has more than one count but fewer than ten. The chain has TRBV6-5 and TRBJ2-7; D unresolved. This CDR3 contains 15 residues. Per germline, CDR1 MNHEY and CDR2 SVGAGI. The V gene lost 4 bases and the J gene lost 2 bases, with 15 bases spanning the gap. In DNA form, the CDR3 reads TGTGCCAGCAGTTTACGAAAGTGGCCGACCTACGAGCAGTACTTC. This codes for CASSLRKWPTYEQYF.

This chain joins TRBV10-1 and TRBJ2-2; possible D gene TRBD1, 6 bases. Germline loops: CDR1 WNHNN, CDR2 SYGVQD (reference sequence). The CDR3 spans 12 residues. The ends were cut back, 11 bases at V and 7 bases at J, with 14 bases in the middle. CDR3 bases: TGCGCCGCAGGGGCGGCAATCGGGGAGCTGTTTTTT. Translated, it gives CAAGAAIGELFF.

This clone was seen only a few times. The chain has TRBV7-9 and TRBJ1-1; unclear D gene. Germline V gene lookup returns CDR1 SEHNR and CDR2 FQNEAQ (reference sequence). CDR3 size: 15 residues. Trimming took off 1 base at V and 0 bases at J, with 9 bases between the two ends. DNA for the CDR3: TGTGCCAGCAGCTTAGGGGCGGGCTTGAACACTGAAGCTTTCTTT. Translation gives CASSLGAGLNTEAFF.

This clone was counted once. The chain joins TRBV19 to TRBJ2-1; D gene unclear. The CDR3 contains 14 residues. V was trimmed by 3 bases and J by 4 bases, leaving 10 bases between them. Germline V lookup: CDR1 LNHDA, CDR2 SQIVND (reference sequence). CDR3 loop: CASSIGSSYNEQFF. As DNA, the CDR3 is TGTGCCAGTAGTATCGGGTCCTCTTACAATGAGCAGTTCTTC. Full variable domain (missing parts from reference TRBV19 and TRBJ2-1): DGGITQSPKYLFRKEGQNVTLSCEQNLNHDAMYWYRQDPGQGLRLIYYSQIVNDFQKGDIAEGYSVSREKKESFPLTVTSAQKNPTAFYLCASSIGSSYNEQFFGPGTRLTVL.

There are a few counts of this clone. V and J are TRBV27 and TRBJ2-7; 7 bases fit TRBD2. J lost 6 bases, V lost 8 bases, and 1 base had no gene match. The CDR3 loop spans 10 amino acids. CDR1 and CDR2 (germline): MNHEY, SMNVEV (reference sequence). The CDR3 nucleotides read TGTGCCAGCGGGGGGGTCGAGCAGTACTTC. Protein: CASGGVEQYF.

This clone was seen only once. The rearrangement joins TRBV27 to TRBJ2-2; D gene unclear. In germline, CDR1 is MNHEY, CDR2 SMNVEV (reference sequence). V lost 3 bases, J lost 3 bases, and 14 bases lay in between. The CDR3 is 16 amino acids. The CDR3 DNA reads as TGTGCCAGCAGTTTTCATCGCCCTCGGGACACCGGGGAGCTGTTTTTT. Its protein product is CASSFHRPRDTGELFF.